Below, 22 T cell receptor beta chains from the same sample are listed, as sequenced in a study of cytomegalovirus exposure and HLA in healthy donors. Sequencing used immunoSEQ multiplex PCR; TCRdb keeps in-frame clones, though not all of them. The table records fewer than 200,000 clones, around nine tenths of them present only once. The source material was PBMCs. The receptors come from a man between 18 and 29 years old in good health and CMV-seropositive.

The chain carries TRBV28 and TRBJ2-1, with 8 nucleotides matching TRBD2. The CDR3 contains 15 residues. Per germline, CDR1 MDHEN and CDR2 SYDVKM. V trimming: 0 bases; J trimming: 8 bases; junction bases outside the gene matches: 6. CDR3 loop: CASSLCSRTSHEQFF. The DNA for the CDR3 is TGTGCCAGCAGTTTATGCTCCCGGACTAGCCATGAGCAGTTCTTC.

The chain recombines TRBV9 with TRBJ2-3; TRBD1 matches 11 bases. Germline V gene lookup returns CDR1 SGDLS and CDR2 YYNGEE. J gave up 6 bases and V 3 bases, and 15 bases lay outside the gene matches. The CDR3 is 18 residues long. CDR3 region: CASSAAPIGTGGQDTQYF. The CDR3 DNA is TGTGCCAGCAGCGCCGCCCCCATCGGGACAGGGGGTCAGGATACGCAGTATTTT.

This clone was observed a single time. The V and J genes are TRBV9 and TRBJ2-1; 7 bases align to TRBD1. CDR1 is SGDLS, CDR2 YYNGEE, per germline. V was pared by 3 bases and J by 2 bases, with 20 bases of the junction left unmatched. There are 20 residues in the CDR3. The chain's CDR3 is CASSASTAGTDNRAYNEQFF. The CDR3 DNA is TGTGCCAGCAGCGCGTCCACTGCCGGGACAGACAATAGAGCCTACAATGAGCAGTTCTTC.

This clone was recorded once. This sequence joins TRBV4-1 and TRBJ2-1, with D tentatively TRBD2 (6 bases). Germline V gene lookup returns CDR1 MGHRA and CDR2 YSYEKL. This CDR3 is 16 amino acids long. V lost 1 base, J lost 5 bases, and 15 bases lay in between. The CDR3 nucleotides read TGCGCCAGCAGCCAAGTCCTCGGGAGTTTAGACAATGAGCAGTTCTTC. It codes for CASSQVLGSLDNEQFF.

The chain uses TRBV10-1 and TRBJ2-1; 7 bases map to TRBD2. With 6 bases clipped from V and 6 bases from J, the junction kept 14 bases outside the gene matches. Germline V gene lookup returns CDR1 WNHNN and CDR2 SYGVQD (reference sequence). CDR3 length: 16 residues. CDR3 in amino acids: CASSPSLADLINEQFF. CDR3 DNA: TGCGCCAGCAGCCCGAGTCTAGCGGACCTAATCAATGAGCAGTTCTTC.

This rearrangement joins TRBV10-3 to TRBJ2-7; D possibly corresponds to TRBD2 (5 bases). Germline lookup yields CDR1 ENHRY and CDR2 SYGVKD. CDR3 length: 14 amino acids. V dropped 3 bases and J dropped 6 bases, with 15 bases sitting between them. CDR3 nucleotide sequence: TGTGCCATCAGTGAAGATCGGGGAGTGAGCGAGCAGTACTTC. It codes for CAISEDRGVSEQYF.

The gene calls are TRBV7-3 and TRBJ2-4, with a tentative D call TRBD2 (6 bases). The length of the CDR3 is 15 residues. Trimming removed 5 bases from V and 8 bases from J, with 19 bases in between. Germline values: CDR1 SGHTA, CDR2 FQGTGA. The CDR3 here is CASSINSGLEHIQYF. Written as DNA, the CDR3 is TGTGCCAGCAGCATAAATAGCGGCCTTGAACACATTCAGTACTTC.

This chain uses TRBV5-1 with TRBJ2-1; TRBD2 matches at 7 bases. V trimming: 5 bases; J trimming: 6 bases; junction bases outside the gene matches: 14. CDR1 is SGHRS and CDR2 is YFSETQ in the germline V gene. The CDR3 has 16 residues. CDR3 nucleotide sequence: TGCGCCAGCAGATACTCGGGACTAACAAGCAGCAATGAGCAGTTCTTC. It yields the protein CASRYSGLTSSNEQFF.

The chain recombines TRBV6-5 with TRBJ1-2; D remains ambiguous. The CDR3 consists of 12 residues. The V end was cut by 2 bases, the J end by 7 bases, with 8 bases between. In germline, CDR1 is MNHEY, CDR2 SVGAGI. The CDR3 loop is CASSYASGGYTF. Here the CDR3 DNA reads TGTGCCAGCAGTTACGCCAGTGGTGGCTACACCTTC.

The chain combines TRBV4-1 with TRBJ2-1; 7 nucleotides agree with TRBD1. V shed 4 bases, J shed 6 bases, and the junction held 3 bases outside the gene matches. The CDR3 is made up of 13 amino acids. Germline loops: CDR1 MGHRA, CDR2 YSYEKL. This chain's CDR3 is CASSLQGPNEQFF. For the CDR3, the DNA is TGCGCCAGCAGCCTACAGGGGCCCAATGAGCAGTTCTTC.

This sequence joins TRBV19 and TRBJ1-1; 7 positions agree with TRBD1. The CDR3 extends over 14 amino acids. Germline CDR1 is LNHDA and CDR2 is SQIVND (reference sequence). V shed 3 bases, J shed 3 bases, and the junction held 4 bases outside the gene matches. The CDR3 bases are TGTGCCAGTAGTATGCGACAGGGCTACACTGAAGCTTTCTTT. Its translation is CASSMRQGYTEAFF.

The chain links TRBV6-5 to TRBJ1-2; TRBD1 agrees at 7 bases. Per germline, CDR1 MNHEY and CDR2 SVGAGI. The CDR3 has 14 amino acids. The ends lost 2 bases at V and 4 bases at J; junction bases unmatched: 4. CDR3 coding DNA: TGTGCCAGCAGTTACGGTCAGGGGGGCTATGGCTACACCTTC. This encodes CASSYGQGGYGYTF.

V is TRBV9 and J is TRBJ2-5; 10 nucleotides align to TRBD2. CDR3 size: 15 residues. The trim removed 1 base at V and 3 bases at J, leaving 3 bases unmatched. Germline V lookup: CDR1 SGDLS, CDR2 YYNGEE. DNA of the CDR3: TGTGCCAGCAGCGTATCTAGCGGGAGAGAAGAGACCCAGTACTTC. It is translated as CASSVSSGREETQYF.

Worth noting for this clone: Other DNA variants within this sample encode the same CDR3. V and J are TRBV29-1 and TRBJ1-2, with D unclear. The CDR3 runs 12 residues. The germline V and J ends were trimmed by 3 bases and 0 bases, with 5 bases remaining between them. The V gene's germline CDR1 is SQVTM and CDR2 ANQGSEA. This CDR3 is CSVDGTNYGYTF. DNA of the CDR3: TGCAGCGTTGACGGTACTAACTATGGCTACACCTTC.

This clone appeared once. The chain carries TRBV25-1 and TRBJ1-2; possibly TRBD1 for D (6 bases). V gave up 2 bases and J gave up 4 bases, with 8 bases separating them. Germline loops: CDR1 MGHDK, CDR2 SYGVNS. The CDR3 is made up of 13 amino acids. For the CDR3, the DNA is TGTGCCAGCAGTGAACAGGGGACCTATGGCTACACCTTC. Translating gives CASSEQGTYGYTF.

This clone was observed a handful of times. V is TRBV5-1 and J is TRBJ2-7, with 10 bases lining up with TRBD2. The CDR3 covers 14 residues. Germline V gene lookup returns CDR1 SGHRS and CDR2 YFSETQ. V shed 7 bases and J 5 bases; nucleotides not matched to a gene: 9. In DNA, the CDR3 is TGCGCCAGCCGCGGAGGAGCGGGAGGGGACGAGCAGTACTTC. Translated: CASRGGAGGDEQYF.

The V call is TRBV5-4, the J call TRBJ1-2; 8 bases map to TRBD1. The CDR3 is made up of 15 amino acids. Per the germline V gene, CDR1 is SGHNT and CDR2 is YYREEE (reference sequence). The V and J ends lost 4 bases and 4 bases, in that order; junction bases with no gene match: 9. The CDR3 reads CASSLEDREVYGYTF. The CDR3 DNA sequence: TGTGCCAGCAGCCTAGAGGACAGGGAGGTCTATGGCTACACCTTC. Supplemented by reference TRBV5-4 and TRBJ1-2, the full variable domain reads ETGVTQSPTHLIKTRGQQVTLRCSSQSGHNTVSWYQQALGQGPQFIFQYYREEENGRGNFPPRFSGLQFPNYSSELNVNALELDDSALYLCASSLEDREVYGYTFGSGTRLTVV.

The chain joins TRBV7-2 to TRBJ2-7; 7 bases line up with TRBD2. J lost 4 bases, V lost 5 bases, and 8 bases had no gene match. The germline gives CDR1 SGHTA, CDR2 FQGNSA. This CDR3 region has 14 residues. CDR3 amino acids: CASSPGLGHYEQYF. CDR3 nucleotides: TGTGCCAGCAGCCCCGGACTAGGGCATTACGAGCAGTACTTC. Full variable domain (outside the CDR3, taken from reference TRBV7-2 and TRBJ2-7): GAGVSQSPSNKVTEKGKDVELRCDPISGHTALYWYRQSLGQGLEFLIYFQGNSAPDKSGLPSDRFSAERTGGSVSTLTIQRTQQEDSAVYLCASSPGLGHYEQYFGPGTRLTVT.

The CDR3 nucleotides read TGTGCCAGCACTGCTAGCGGGAGCTCGACCCAGTACTTC. This codes for CASTASGSSTQYF. The chain is built from TRBV2 and TRBJ2-5, with 10 nucleotides matching TRBD2. The V segment lost 7 bases and the J segment 7 bases; nucleotides outside the gene matches: 6. The CDR3 extends over 13 amino acids. CDR1 is SNHLY, CDR2 FYNNEI, per germline.

This clone was seen a single time. The chain employs TRBV6-6 and TRBJ1-1; weak D call: TRBD1 (6 bases). Germline values: CDR1 MNHNY, CDR2 SVGAGI (reference sequence). The CDR3 contains 14 residues. V was pared by 5 bases and J by 8 bases, with 18 bases between. CDR3 protein: CASSGVGFTGEAFF. The CDR3 DNA reads TGTGCCAGCAGTGGGGTCGGGTTCACAGGGGAAGCTTTCTTT.

The chain recombines TRBV19 with TRBJ2-7; 7 bases match TRBD1. CDR3 length: 15 amino acids. Germline lookup yields CDR1 LNHDA and CDR2 SQIVND (reference sequence). V gave up 6 bases and J gave up 2 bases; unmatched junction bases: 10. Here the CDR3 DNA reads TGTGCCAGTAGCGCAGAGGGGGCGCGGGCCTACGAGCAGTACTTC. It encodes CASSAEGARAYEQYF.

The chain joins TRBV29-1 to TRBJ1-1; TRBD1 matches 7 bases. Trimming cost V 5 bases and J 8 bases; bases outside gene matches: 5. In germline, CDR1 is SQVTM, CDR2 ANQGSEA. The CDR3 covers 11 residues. The DNA for the CDR3 is TGCAGCGTTACGCAAGGGGGCGAAGCTTTCTTT. Encoded protein: CSVTQGGEAFF.